This T cell receptor beta chain was found in a study of technical replicates of blood from a few donors. This CDR3 has 20 amino acids. Trimming removed 0 bases from V and 2 bases from J; junction bases left unmatched: 12. Germline CDR1 SGHAT, CDR2 FQNNGV. TCRdb's copy holds only in-frame clones and misses some; the assay was immunoSEQ multiplex PCR. This sample has about 60,000 clones, with around 86% found just once. The receptor was isolated from a human donor in good health. Some clones in this sample may be carry-over from other donors' samples. Input material: PBMCs. The chain recombines TRBV11-2 with TRBJ1-6; the match to TRBD1 covers 8 bases. The CDR3 bases are TGTGCCAGCAGCTTAGACCCCCGACAGGGGAAGAGCGCCTATAATTCACCCCTCCACTTT. Translating it yields CASSLDPRQGKSAYNSPLHF.